Below are 9 T cell receptor beta chains sequenced from a single sample in a study of cytomegalovirus exposure and HLA in healthy donors. 13 Jbeta primers and 60 Vbeta primers were used for the PCR. Data came from immunoSEQ multiplex PCR; TCRdb stores just in-frame clones and leaves some out. Of about 160,000 clones in the sample, 71% were seen once. Sequencing was carried out using PBMCs. The receptors stem from a woman in her 30s in good health and CMV-seronegative.

This chain links TRBV7-8 with TRBJ2-7, with TRBD2 as a possible D gene (6 bases). V was pared by 3 bases and J by 1 base, with 16 bases between. Per germline, CDR1 SGHVS and CDR2 FQNEAQ. This CDR3 has 16 amino acids. This chain's CDR3 is CASSLKAGRGSYEQYF. CDR3 nucleotide sequence: TGTGCCAGCAGCTTGAAGGCGGGACGGGGGTCCTACGAGCAGTACTTC.

On this clone: An end of the junction differs from the germline gene, which may be a read error. V and J are TRBV7-3 and TRBJ2-7; a weak D match, TRBD1 (5 bases). The germline gives CDR1 SGHTA, CDR2 FQGTGA. The CDR3 loop spans 13 amino acids. CDR3 in amino acids: CASSVTGGSSQYF. CDR3 bases: TGTGCCAGCAGCGTAACAGGCGGTTCGTCTCAGTACTTC.

A few counts support this clone. The V gene is TRBV20-1, the J gene TRBJ2-1, with a tentative D call TRBD1 (5 bases). Looked up from germline, CDR1 is DFQATT and CDR2 is SNEGSKA (reference sequence). The CDR3 spans 11 residues. Trimming removed 4 bases from V and 6 bases from J, with 7 bases in between. The CDR3 coding sequence is TGCAGTGCTACAGGGTCCAATGAGCAGTTCTTC. Amino acids: CSATGSNEQFF.

V usage is TRBV18 and J usage is TRBJ2-3, with 7 positions matching TRBD2. The CDR3 extends over 15 amino acids. V trimming: 3 bases; J trimming: 6 bases; junction bases outside the gene matches: 9. The germline V gene encodes CDR1 KGHSH and CDR2 LQKENI. CDR3 region: CASSPSLAELDTQYF. The CDR3 bases are TGTGCCAGCTCACCGTCGCTAGCGGAACTGGATACGCAGTATTTT. Full variable domain (missing parts from reference TRBV18 and TRBJ2-3): NAGVMQNPRHLVRRRGQEARLRCSPMKGHSHVYWYRQLPEEGLKFMVYLQKENIIDESGMPKERFSAEFPKEGPSILRIQQVVRGDSAAYFCASSPSLAELDTQYFGPGTRLTVL.

J is TRBJ2-1 and V is TRBV11-2; a possible D gene is TRBD1 (6 bases). CDR3 size: 12 residues. The germline V gene has CDR1 SGHAT and CDR2 FQNNGV. This CDR3 reads CGGRKDSGEQFF. DNA for the CDR3: TGTGGGGGGCGGAAAGACTCCGGTGAGCAGTTCTTC.

The V gene is TRBV7-3, the J gene TRBJ2-2; D uncertain. Trimming removed 5 bases from V and 8 bases from J, with 12 bases in between. The CDR3 runs 13 residues. Germline V lookup: CDR1 SGHTA, CDR2 FQGTGA. The CDR3: CASSLMTTGELFF. The CDR3 region has the DNA TGTGCCAGCAGCCTTATGACGACTGGGGAGCTGTTTTTT.

This rearrangement joins TRBV19 to TRBJ1-1, with no clear D. This CDR3 region has 14 residues. V was trimmed by 2 bases and J by 10 bases, leaving 17 bases between them. Germline CDR1 is LNHDA and CDR2 is SQIVND (reference sequence). The CDR3 DNA follows: TGTGCCAGTAGTATATCGGTGAAGCGGCTGGGAGCTTTCTTT. Its translation is CASSISVKRLGAFF.

The chain has TRBV7-2 and TRBJ2-7; 8 bases align to TRBD1. The CDR3 consists of 15 residues. The V gene's germline CDR1 is SGHTA and CDR2 FQGNSA. With 5 bases clipped from V and 0 bases from J, the junction kept 6 bases outside the gene matches. In DNA form, the CDR3 reads TGTGCCAGCAGCGTAGGACAGGGCTTCTCCTACGAGCAGTACTTC. Its protein product is CASSVGQGFSYEQYF.

The rearrangement links TRBV7-9 to TRBJ2-5, with 10 bases aligning to TRBD2. Germline V CDR1 and CDR2: SEHNR, FQNEAQ (reference sequence). Losses at the gene ends were 5 bases for V and 2 bases for J; bases not matched to a gene: 8. CDR3 length: 16 residues. The CDR3 sequence: CASSSSGTSAQETQYF. The CDR3 DNA reads TGTGCCAGCAGCAGTTCCGGGACTAGCGCTCAAGAGACCCAGTACTTC.